Following are 8 T cell receptor beta chains from one sample sequenced in a study of T cells in Graves' hyperthyroidism and ophthalmopathy (dated by TCRdb to between 2019 and 2020). Preparation of the library involved multiplex PCR. The listed sequencing device is Illumina HiSeq 2000. TCR beta CDR3 regions were amplified from RNA transcripts. The first round of RT-PCR for the TCR CDR3 was performed with the HTBI primer set and the Qiagen OneStep RT-PCR kit. TCRdb reworked the public reads: Q25 trimming with fastp, MiXCR clone assembly, productive beta chains retained. Entries are consolidated by CDR3 protein sequence, retaining the most common genes and DNA. The sample table records about 250,000 distinct CDR3 sequences; 20% to 25% of these occur just once. Around 65% of the sample goes to the ten largest clones. The sample taken for sequencing was blood. The receptors shown here come from a man aged 25-45 years with Graves' ophthalmopathy.

This clonotype has ten or more counts. The chain recombines TRBV11-2 with TRBJ1-5; TRBD1 matches at 7 bases. Germline V lookup: CDR1 SGHAT, CDR2 FQNNGV. The CDR3 covers 13 residues. The junction had 2 bases not matched to a gene; V was cut back by 0 bases and J by 9 bases. The CDR3 DNA is TGTGCCAGCAGCTTAGAGTGGACAGGGCCCCAGCATTTT. Translating gives CASSLEWTGPQHF.

This clonotype came up many times. The rearrangement uses TRBV12-3 or TRBV12-4 and TRBJ1-6; unclear D gene. The CDR3 covers 14 residues. Trimming removed 2 bases from V and 10 bases from J, with 12 bases in between. As DNA, the CDR3 is TGTGCCAGCAGTTTACGGGGTGGGAGGTCACCCCTCCACTTT. Encoded protein: CASSLRGGRSPLHF.

The V and J genes are TRBV5-4 and TRBJ2-1; no firm D call. Germline CDR1 and CDR2: SGHNT and YYREEE (reference sequence). The CDR3 has 16 residues. The ends were cut back, 3 bases at V and 0 bases at J, with 13 bases in the middle. CDR3 amino acids: CASSSIPWSSYNEQFF. In nucleotides, the CDR3 is TGTGCCAGCAGCTCCATCCCCTGGAGCTCCTACAATGAGCAGTTCTTC.

The sample holds many counts of this clonotype. This chain connects TRBV11-2 to TRBJ2-7, with a tentative D call TRBD1 (6 bases). CDR1 and CDR2 (germline): SGHAT, FQNNGV. Trimming removed 5 bases at V and 5 bases at J, with 10 bases between. The CDR3 sequence is 12 residues long. The CDR3, as DNA: TGTGCCAGCAGCCCAGACAGGCACGAGCAGTACTTC. As protein: CASSPDRHEQYF.

This clonotype was counted ten times or more. The chain joins TRBV20-1 to TRBJ2-1; TRBD2 aligns across 7 bases. This CDR3 has 15 residues. Germline values: CDR1 DFQATT, CDR2 SNEGSKA (reference sequence). The V gene end was trimmed by 6 bases and the J gene end by 4 bases; junction bases not matched to a gene: 12. CDR3 DNA: TGCAGTGCCCCCCGGGCGGGGGATCAGTACAATGAGCAGTTCTTC. Encoded protein: CSAPRAGDQYNEQFF.

The chain joins TRBV28 to TRBJ2-1; D is unclear. V dropped 4 bases and J dropped 4 bases, with 8 bases sitting between them. Germline loops: CDR1 MDHEN, CDR2 SYDVKM. This CDR3 has 13 residues. CDR3 amino acids: CASSSQWYNEQFF. In DNA, the CDR3 is TGTGCCAGCAGTTCGCAGTGGTACAATGAGCAGTTCTTC.

This clonotype was detected only a few times. V and J are TRBV19 and TRBJ2-7; either TRBD1 or TRBD2 may supply D (5 bases each). The CDR3 loop spans 14 amino acids. The germline V and J ends were trimmed by 6 bases and 2 bases, with 14 bases remaining between them. Looked up from germline, CDR1 is LNHDA and CDR2 is SQIVND (reference sequence). CDR3 region: CASSPGTRTYEQYF. The DNA of the CDR3 is TGTGCCAGTAGCCCAGGGACCCGAACCTACGAGCAGTACTTC.

This clonotype was counted only a few times. The chain has TRBV18 and TRBJ2-1, with D possibly matching TRBD2 (6 bases). V was pared by 3 bases and J by 8 bases, with 14 bases between. Germline-derived CDR1 and CDR2 are KGHSH and LQKENI. This CDR3 contains 14 residues. The CDR3: CASSPRNGGDEQFF. The DNA of the CDR3 is TGTGCCAGCTCACCCAGGAACGGGGGAGATGAGCAGTTCTTC.